This T cell receptor (beta chain) was retrieved from a study of cytomegalovirus exposure and HLA in healthy donors. Findings of the study overall: Some public TCRs appeared in many individuals, while most sequences were rare.

This CDR3 has 14 residues. The germline V and J ends were trimmed by 2 bases and 4 bases, with 9 bases remaining between them. The germline V gene has CDR1 SGHTA and CDR2 FQGTGA. 60 Vbeta and 13 Jbeta primers were used in PCR. Sequenced by immunoSEQ multiplex PCR; TCRdb stores in-frame clones only, minus some. The table lists more than 140,000 clones, around 79% of them singletons, with roughly 0.7% in the top ten. With respect to this clone: Its antigen is still unknown.

Sequences were obtained from PBMCs. This receptor was identified in a male donor in good health and CMV-seronegative. The chain carries TRBV7-3 and TRBJ2-1, with D tentatively TRBD1 (5 bases). The chain's CDR3 is CASSLGRQYNEQFF. As DNA, the CDR3 is TGTGCCAGCAGCTTAGGGCGACAGTACAATGAGCAGTTCTTC.